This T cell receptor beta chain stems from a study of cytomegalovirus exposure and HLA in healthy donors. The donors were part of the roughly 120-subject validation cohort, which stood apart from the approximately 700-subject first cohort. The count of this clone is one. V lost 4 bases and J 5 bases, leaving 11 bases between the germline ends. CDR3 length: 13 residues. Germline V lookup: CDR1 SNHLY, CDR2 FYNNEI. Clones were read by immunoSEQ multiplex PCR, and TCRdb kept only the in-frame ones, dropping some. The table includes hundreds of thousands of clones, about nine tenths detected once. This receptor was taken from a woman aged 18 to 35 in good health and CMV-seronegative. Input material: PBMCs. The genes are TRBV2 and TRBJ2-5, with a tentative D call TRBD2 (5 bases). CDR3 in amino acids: CASSGPTGETQYF. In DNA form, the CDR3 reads TGTGCCAGCAGTGGGCCCACGGGGGAGACCCAGTACTTC.